The 23 T cell receptor beta chains in this list originate from one sample, sequenced in a study of CD8+ T cells in alopecia areata. Extracted RNA was reverse transcribed, and the resulting cDNA served as sequencing template. TCRdb keeps only in-frame clones here, not all; method: immunoSEQ multiplex PCR. Of 150,000 to 200,000 clones in the sample, approximately 59% were seen once. This specimen was CD4+ T cells sorted from blood, taken at week 0. Source of these receptors: a human donor with alopecia areata.

This rearrangement joins TRBV29-1 to TRBJ2-1, with a possible D match to TRBD1 (6 bases). Trimming took 7 bases from V and 2 from J, leaving 9 bases between them. Germline CDR1 reads SQVTM; CDR2 reads ANQGSEA. There are 12 residues in the CDR3. The CDR3, as DNA: TGCAGCGCACGGGACACCTACAATGAGCAGTTCTTC. It yields the protein CSARDTYNEQFF.

The V and J genes are TRBV28 and TRBJ2-7, with unresolved D. The CDR3 extends over 12 amino acids. Germline-derived CDR1 and CDR2 are MDHEN and SYDVKM. Trimming stripped 4 bases from V and 2 bases from J, with 6 bases between. CDR3 in amino acids: CASSSETYEQYF. The CDR3 DNA sequence: TGTGCCAGCAGTTCCGAAACCTACGAGCAGTACTTC.

The rearrangement links TRBV29-1 to TRBJ2-7; TRBD1 aligns across 9 bases. Trimming at V came to 4 bases and at J to 4 bases, leaving 8 bases not matched to a gene. Germline lookup yields CDR1 SQVTM and CDR2 ANQGSEA. The CDR3 has 14 amino acids. The CDR3 region is CSVVVGQGLYEQYF. CDR3 in DNA: TGCAGCGTTGTAGTGGGACAGGGTTTATACGAGCAGTACTTC.

V gene TRBV4-1 combines with J gene TRBJ1-2, with TRBD1 matching 7 bases. This CDR3 comprises 16 residues. Germline V gives CDR1 MGHRA, CDR2 YSYEKL. V dropped 1 base and J dropped 4; count of bases not matched to a gene: 9. CDR3 sequence (DNA): TGCGCCAGCAGCCAAGCCTTAGGGGGCAGGGCCTATGGCTACACCTTC. Translation: CASSQALGGRAYGYTF.

The CDR3, as DNA: TGTGCCAGCGGTGGCCTAACTGGGACTGAAGCTTTCTTT. Its translation is CASGGLTGTEAFF. This chain links TRBV11-2 with TRBJ1-1; D remains ambiguous. The length of the CDR3 is 13 residues. Trimming took 8 bases from V and 5 from J, leaving 15 bases between them. CDR1 is SGHAT, CDR2 FQNNGV, per germline.

The rearrangement joins TRBV7-8 to TRBJ2-1; 7 nucleotides line up with TRBD1. The CDR3 has 16 residues. J lost 0 bases, V lost 1 base, and 3 bases had no gene match. Germline values: CDR1 SGHVS, CDR2 FQNEAQ. This chain's CDR3 is CASSLVGQASYNEQFF. CDR3 nucleotides: TGTGCCAGCAGCTTAGTTGGACAGGCCTCCTACAATGAGCAGTTCTTC.

This clone was seen a handful of times. The chain recombines TRBV27 with TRBJ1-1; 9 nucleotides line up with TRBD1. Per the germline V gene, CDR1 is MNHEY and CDR2 is SMNVEV (reference sequence). With 6 bases clipped from V and 0 bases from J, the junction kept 8 bases outside the gene matches. This CDR3 contains 16 residues. CDR3 coding DNA: TGTGCCAGCAGCAACCTCGGGACAGGGATGAACACTGAAGCTTTCTTT. Residues: CASSNLGTGMNTEAFF.

This clone has only a few counts. The chain combines TRBV7-2 with TRBJ2-5; TRBD1 or TRBD2 may be the D gene (6 bases each). The germline CDR1 and CDR2 sequences are SGHTA and FQGNSA. The CDR3 covers 13 residues. The V end lost 7 bases, the J end lost 1 base, and 10 bases lay between the germline ends. CDR3 amino acids: CASTRGAQETQYF. The CDR3 DNA reads TGTGCCAGCACGAGGGGGGCCCAAGAGACCCAGTACTTC.

This clone was seen more than once but under ten times. This chain connects TRBV29-1 to TRBJ2-7; 14 bases fit TRBD2. The CDR3 contains 14 residues. Germline values: CDR1 SQVTM, CDR2 ANQGSEA. The J segment lost 7 bases and the V segment lost 6 bases, leaving 8 bases of the junction unmatched. DNA for the CDR3: TGCAGCGTCAGGACTAGCGGGGGGTTGGATGAGCAGTACTTC. As protein: CSVRTSGGLDEQYF.

The rearrangement joins TRBV30 to TRBJ2-6; a possible D gene is TRBD1 (5 bases). The CDR3 sequence is 16 residues long. V was cut by 2 bases and J by 4 bases, with 15 bases left in between. In germline, CDR1 is GTSNPN, CDR2 SVGIG (reference sequence). CDR3 in DNA: TGTGCCTGGAGTCCTCCTCAGGGCCGAGGGGCCAACGTCCTGACTTTC. It encodes CAWSPPQGRGANVLTF.

J is TRBJ2-3 and V is TRBV29-1, with D unresolved. The V gene's germline CDR1 is SQVTM and CDR2 ANQGSEA. CDR3 length: 16 residues. The V end lost 0 bases, the J end lost 0 bases, and 13 bases lay between the germline ends. This CDR3 reads CSVEDWTDSSTDTQYF. The CDR3, as DNA: TGCAGCGTTGAAGATTGGACGGATAGTAGCACAGATACGCAGTATTTT.

The chain is built from TRBV5-1 and TRBJ1-2, with D perhaps TRBD1 (5 bases). Germline CDR1 reads SGHRS; CDR2 reads YFSETQ. The CDR3 totals 14 residues. With 4 bases removed from V and 4 bases from J, the gap between germline ends came to 14 bases. CDR3 nucleotide sequence: TGCGCCAGCAGCACCCAGGGATCCCGCTATGGCTACACCTTC. Its protein product is CASSTQGSRYGYTF.

This chain uses TRBV12-5 with TRBJ1-1; no reliable D call. V lost 4 bases to trimming and J lost 1 base, with 7 bases between them. The CDR3 runs to 13 residues. CDR1 is LGHNT and CDR2 is FRNRAP in the germline V gene. DNA for the CDR3: TGTGCTAGTGGTTCCCTAACGAACACTGAAGCTTTCTTT. Its translation is CASGSLTNTEAFF.

This clone was counted between two and nine times. The chain has TRBV30 and TRBJ1-1; no reliable D call. With 5 bases removed from V and 4 bases from J, the gap between germline ends came to 14 bases. The CDR3 is 13 amino acids. Germline CDR1 reads GTSNPN; CDR2 reads SVGIG (reference sequence). The CDR3 nucleotides are TGTGCCTGGGCTCGTGACCTACGCACTGAAGCTTTCTTT. Amino acids: CAWARDLRTEAFF.

V usage is TRBV6-5 and J usage is TRBJ1-2; D may be TRBD1 (6 bases). This CDR3 spans 14 amino acids. CDR1 and CDR2 from the germline V gene are MNHEY and SVGAGI. V lost 5 bases, J lost 3 bases, and 13 bases lay in between. The CDR3 here is CASSRPGQHYGYTF. As DNA, the CDR3 is TGTGCCAGCAGTAGACCGGGACAACACTATGGCTACACCTTC.

The chain employs TRBV29-1 and TRBJ2-3, with 7 bases identical to TRBD1. Germline V lookup: CDR1 SQVTM, CDR2 ANQGSEA. Unmatched junction bases numbered 5, after V lost 6 bases and J lost 5 bases. This CDR3 is built from 12 residues. The CDR3 DNA reads as TGCAGCGTGGACCGACAGGGAGATACGCAGTATTTT. Its protein is CSVDRQGDTQYF.

This clone was seen only a few times. The V and J genes are TRBV2 and TRBJ1-5, with D perhaps matching TRBD1 (5 bases). Germline-derived CDR1 and CDR2 are SNHLY and FYNNEI. This CDR3 contains 14 residues. Deletions cut 8 bases from V and 4 bases from J, with 15 bases between. The CDR3 coding sequence is TGTGCCAGCGGGCAGGGAAGATCAAATCAGCCCCAGCATTTT. As protein: CASGQGRSNQPQHF. Full variable domain (outside the CDR3, taken from reference TRBV2 and TRBJ1-5): EPEVTQTPSHQVTQMGQEVILRCVPISNHLYFYWYRQILGQKVEFLVSFYNNEISEKSEIFDDQFSVERPDGSNFTLKIRSTKLEDSAMYFCASGQGRSNQPQHFGDGTRLSIL.

The CDR3 region has the DNA TGCAGCGCCTTAACCCGGGACGCATACTATGGCTACACCTTC. Its protein product is CSALTRDAYYGYTF. J is TRBJ1-2 and V is TRBV29-1; possibly TRBD1 for D (5 bases). Germline assignment: CDR1 SQVTM and CDR2 ANQGSEA. Trimming pared 7 bases from V and 3 bases from J, leaving 18 bases between. There are 14 residues in the CDR3.

The table lists this clone with a few counts. J is TRBJ2-2 and V is TRBV29-1; D is possibly TRBD1 (6 bases). The CDR3 spans 15 residues. The V end was cut by 6 bases, the J end by 0 bases, with 14 bases between. Germline values: CDR1 SQVTM, CDR2 ANQGSEA. The CDR3 DNA reads TGCAGCGTGGAGGACAGTAGTGCGAACACCGGGGAGCTGTTTTTT. It is translated as CSVEDSSANTGELFF.

The chain is built from TRBV7-9 and TRBJ1-2; D gene uncertain. The CDR3 contains 13 residues. Germline CDR1 is SEHNR and CDR2 is FQNEAQ (reference sequence). The V end was cut by 3 bases, the J end by 4 bases, with 9 bases between. CDR3 amino acids: CASSFSQTYGYTF. As DNA, the CDR3 is TGTGCCAGCAGCTTTAGCCAGACCTATGGCTACACCTTC.

This clone was detected only a few times. The chain employs TRBV4-1 and TRBJ1-2; D is perhaps TRBD1 (6 bases). Trimming removed 2 bases at V and 2 bases at J, with 18 bases between. Germline V gives CDR1 MGHRA, CDR2 YSYEKL. This CDR3 has 17 amino acids. The CDR3 reads CASSQPLGQSPNYGYTF. CDR3 nucleotides: TGCGCCAGCAGCCAACCCTTGGGACAAAGCCCGAACTATGGCTACACCTTC.

J is TRBJ2-1 and V is TRBV20-1; D is unclear. The CDR3 is 11 residues long. Looked up from germline, CDR1 is DFQATT and CDR2 is SNEGSKA (reference sequence). V lost 6 bases, J lost 9 bases, and 12 bases lay in between. The DNA for the CDR3 is TGCAGTGCCGTAGAGGCCTCTGAGCAGTTCTTC. Residues: CSAVEASEQFF.

The rearrangement links TRBV2 to TRBJ2-3, with D possibly being TRBD2 (6 bases). Germline CDR1 SNHLY, CDR2 FYNNEI. The length of the CDR3 is 11 residues. Trimming removed 7 bases from V and 6 bases from J, with 8 bases in between. CDR3 in DNA: TGTGCCAGCATCCGGGGGGATACGCAGTATTTT. This gives the protein CASIRGDTQYF.